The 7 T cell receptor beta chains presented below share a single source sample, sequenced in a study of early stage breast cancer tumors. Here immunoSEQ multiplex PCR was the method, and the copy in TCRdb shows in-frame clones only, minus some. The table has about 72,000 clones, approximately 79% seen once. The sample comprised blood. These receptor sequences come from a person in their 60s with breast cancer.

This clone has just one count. CDR3 bases: TGTGCCAGCAGCTTCTTAGGAGGGGGGGCTAATGAGCAGTTCTTC. Translating it yields CASSFLGGGANEQFF. The chain links TRBV11-1 to TRBJ2-1; D possibly corresponds to TRBD2 (7 bases). Germline CDR1 and CDR2: SGHAT and FQDESV (reference sequence). V lost 3 bases, J lost 7 bases, and 16 bases lay in between. This CDR3 region has 15 residues.

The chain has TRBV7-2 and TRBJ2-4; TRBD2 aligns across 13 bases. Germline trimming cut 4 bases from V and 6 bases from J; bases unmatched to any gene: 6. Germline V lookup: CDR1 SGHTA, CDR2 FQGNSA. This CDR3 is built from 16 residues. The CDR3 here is CASSSRLAGGPNIQYF. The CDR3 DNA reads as TGTGCCAGCAGCTCTCGACTAGCGGGGGGTCCAAACATTCAGTACTTC.

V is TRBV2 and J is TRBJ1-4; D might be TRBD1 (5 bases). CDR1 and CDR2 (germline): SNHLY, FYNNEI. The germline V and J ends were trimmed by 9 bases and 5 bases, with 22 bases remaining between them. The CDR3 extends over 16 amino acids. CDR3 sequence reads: CASLRDPGYGNEKLFF. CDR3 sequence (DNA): TGTGCCAGTCTTCGGGACCCTGGCTATGGAAATGAAAAACTGTTTTTT.

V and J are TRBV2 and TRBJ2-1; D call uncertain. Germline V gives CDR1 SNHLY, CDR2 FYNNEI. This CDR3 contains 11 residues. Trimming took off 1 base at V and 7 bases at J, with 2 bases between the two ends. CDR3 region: CASSEGNEQFF. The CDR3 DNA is TGTGCCAGCAGTGAAGGTAATGAGCAGTTCTTC.

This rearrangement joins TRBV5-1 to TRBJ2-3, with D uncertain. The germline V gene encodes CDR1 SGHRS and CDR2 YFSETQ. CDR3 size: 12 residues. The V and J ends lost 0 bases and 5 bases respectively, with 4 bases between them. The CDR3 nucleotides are TGCGCCAGCAGCTTGGATATAGATACGCAGTATTTT. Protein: CASSLDIDTQYF.

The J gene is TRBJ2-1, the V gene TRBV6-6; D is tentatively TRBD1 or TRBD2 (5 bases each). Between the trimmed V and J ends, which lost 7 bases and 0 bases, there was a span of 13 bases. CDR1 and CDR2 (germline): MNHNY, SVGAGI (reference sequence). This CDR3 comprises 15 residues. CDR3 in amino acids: CASIRGANSYNEQFF. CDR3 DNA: TGTGCCAGCATCAGAGGGGCCAACTCCTACAATGAGCAGTTCTTC.

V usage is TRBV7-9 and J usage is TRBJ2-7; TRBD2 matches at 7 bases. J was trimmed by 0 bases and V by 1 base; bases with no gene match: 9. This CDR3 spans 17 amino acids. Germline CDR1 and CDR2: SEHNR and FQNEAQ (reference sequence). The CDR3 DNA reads TGTGCCAGCAGCTTAGGGGATAGCGGGTGGGCCTCCTACGAGCAGTACTTC. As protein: CASSLGDSGWASYEQYF.